This TCR beta chain was identified in a study of glioma-infiltrating T cells after dendritic cell vaccination (dated by TCRdb to the mid-2010s). General notes on the study: The cohort comprised roughly 15 glioblastoma patients from Phase I and II dendritic cell vaccination trials, 9 newly diagnosed and 6 with recurrent disease. Between about 2002 and 2012, the patients were given dendritic cell vaccination pulsed with autologous tumor lysate. Survival after dendritic cell vaccination was correlated with TCR sequencing metrics, such as TIL content and the overlap between tumor and blood repertoires. To make the vaccine, monocyte-derived dendritic cells were cultured for 7 to 8 days with IL-4 and GM-CSF and then pulsed overnight with autologous tumor lysate. In glioblastoma patients vaccinated with dendritic cells, deep sequencing of TCR beta CDR3 regions served to measure tumor-infiltrating lymphocyte content and to compare repertoires between tumor and blood. Three intradermal dendritic cell vaccine injections were administered to patients at biweekly intervals in the arm below the axilla.

About this clone: Its binding antigen is unknown. The input lacks base qualities; no much larger clone sits a single base away.

From the germline V gene, CDR1 is SGHDN and CDR2 is FVKESK. The CDR3 covers 16 residues, taking in both the cysteine and the phenylalanine. The only DNA kept is the CDR3, 48 bases in frame from the first base. Unmatched junction bases come to 6, with V trimmed by 2 bases and J by 5 bases. TCRB CDR3 regions were amplified from about 2 ug genomic DNA, or all available DNA if less, using the immunoSEQ assay. The multiplex PCR employed 60 forward primers targeting TCR V beta segments and 13 reverse primers targeting J beta segments. Synthetic control templates were spiked into each sample at limiting dilution to estimate reads per starting template. Reads of 87 bp were generated by sequencing on the Illumina HiSeq System. The authors processed their data as follows. To remove PCR and sequencing errors, closely related sequences were merged with a nearest neighbor algorithm. TCR overlap was defined as the percentage of unique tumor TCR beta sequences that were also found in the peripheral blood of the same patient. This immuneACCESS table, as held by TCRdb, lists in-frame sequences with V and J called but not all clones. Of the missing ones, under half trace to an unresolved V gene in checked studies; the others have no known cause. V and J calls and clone size are those listed in that table; D and trimming were worked out from the DNA. This sample lists roughly 60,000 clones; approximately 89% were detected once. Of the sample, under 14% is held by the ten largest clones.

Summary of the overall study and its limitations: The cohort was small and heterogeneous, and full blood and tumor sets were available for few patients, with initial-recurrent tumor pairs available for even fewer patients. TCR clonality showed no direct relationship with survival, which suggests that a diverse polyclonal response may matter. After dendritic cell vaccination, a higher estimated pretreatment TIL content predicted longer time to progression and overall survival. The three-group TCR overlap response model was described as speculative and requiring prospective validation.

The time point label on this specimen signifies: after dendritic cell vaccination, including at tumor progression/relapse. To be selected, patients needed enough residual fresh-frozen tumor tissue and more than two years of available survival data. Molecular status otherwise varied across the glioblastoma patients, but none of them carried an isocitrate dehydrogenase mutation. PBMC were collected before vaccination, two weeks after the third vaccination, and at tumor progression if tumor progression occurred. The Qiagen DNeasy Blood extraction Kit was used to extract genomic DNA. This clonotype was sampled from a human donor with glioblastoma. Sequenced material: blood, taken after dendritic cell vaccination. The sequence is built from TRBV14 and TRBJ2-2, and TRBD1 matches 9 of the central bases. The CDR3 here reads CASSQSPGQGTGELFF. In nucleotides, the sequence is TGTGCCAGCAGCCAAAGCCCGGGACAGGGTACCGGGGAGCTGTTTTTT.